This T cell receptor (beta chain) was sequenced for a study of T cell responses to AZD1222 COVID-19 vaccine listed by TCRdb under 2021. Broadly, across the study: TCR sequencing covered about 230 trial participants: 200 to 210 given two doses of AZD1222 and 26 given two doses of MenACWY control vaccine. Enrollment into the trials was organized by age into subgroups of 18-55, 56-69 and 70-plus years, and those subgroups contained roughly 150, 30 and 60 TCR-sequenced participants, respectively. Summary of the overall study and its limitations: The whole spike protein was spanned by vaccine-associated CD4 TCRs, and dominant responses were seen in regions 160-218 and 743-854. The 56-69-year group was small, and its depth increase did not reach significance, likely because of low power. Conclusions about previously exposed vaccinees are limited, since just a handful of AZD1222 recipients were seropositive for SARS-CoV-2 at baseline. Epitopes outside the regions mutated in the B.1.351 and B.1.1.7 variants were reportedly recognized by nearly half of the unique spike-specific TCRs. Most participants were white British and females outnumbered males, and the authors suggested that clonal diversity may have been underestimated. No day 14 peak-response samples were available, so repertoires were characterized only after the peak T cell response. After two AZD1222 doses, spike-specific TCR breadth and depth were significantly higher than at day 0 and than in MenACWY recipients.

In the case of this clone: The specificity of this receptor is unknown. No much larger clone exists at a distance of one base, and base qualities are not known.

The CDR3 regions of human TCRbeta chains were subjected to immunosequencing. Per the authors' processing: Repertoire TCRs were matched against a reference library of SARS-CoV-2-specific TCRs generated with the MIRA antigen-specificity platform. Breadth was defined as the fraction of unique TCRs that were SARS-CoV-2-associated. Depth was defined as the fraction of total T cells that were SARS-CoV-2-associated. Using the MIRA data, each spike-specific TCR was mapped to the spike region that the TCR reacts to and placed in a CD4 or CD8 class. Log10-transformed breadth and depth values were compared by one-way ANOVA with Sidak's multiple comparisons tests. TCRdb obtained this table from immuneACCESS and retained in-frame rearrangements with V and J assigned. These tables miss some clones; where compared with another copy, unresolved V genes account for less than half of the shortfall, and the remainder is unexplained. That table supplies the V and J calls and clone size; D and trimming were determined from the DNA. The sample contains around 140,000 clones, roughly 85% of them found a single time. Under 8% of the sample lies in the top ten.

The time point label of this sample denotes: about 28 days (+/-7) after the second vaccine dose. This sample's treatment or condition label indicates: meningococcal conjugate vaccine given as trial control. Vaccinee samples were obtained from the UK trials COV001 and COV002, which included a single-blind randomized controlled phase 2/3 trial of AZD1222 (ChAdOx1 nCoV-19) in healthy adults. Trial participant PBMC samples were collected at day 0 and day 28 after the second dose for TCRbeta chain sequencing. Germline trimming amounts to 1 base on V and 1 base on J, with 6 as the count of junction bases outside the gene matches. Inclusive of the bounding cysteine and phenylalanine, the CDR3 is 16 residues long. The entry retains the CDR3 DNA only, 48 bases that are in frame from base 1. Taken from the germline V gene, the CDR1 and CDR2 loops are LGHNA and YSLEER.

The chain links TRBV4-3 with TRBJ2-7, with 8 bases matching TRBD1. The clonotype comes from an adult who received the MenACWY meningococcal vaccine as a control. This specimen was peripheral blood, taken 28 days after the second dose of the MenACWY control vaccine. The CDR3: CASSQGAGTGSYEQYF. The DNA reads as follows: TGCGCCAGCAGCCAAGGGGCCGGGACAGGATCCTACGAGCAGTACTTC.